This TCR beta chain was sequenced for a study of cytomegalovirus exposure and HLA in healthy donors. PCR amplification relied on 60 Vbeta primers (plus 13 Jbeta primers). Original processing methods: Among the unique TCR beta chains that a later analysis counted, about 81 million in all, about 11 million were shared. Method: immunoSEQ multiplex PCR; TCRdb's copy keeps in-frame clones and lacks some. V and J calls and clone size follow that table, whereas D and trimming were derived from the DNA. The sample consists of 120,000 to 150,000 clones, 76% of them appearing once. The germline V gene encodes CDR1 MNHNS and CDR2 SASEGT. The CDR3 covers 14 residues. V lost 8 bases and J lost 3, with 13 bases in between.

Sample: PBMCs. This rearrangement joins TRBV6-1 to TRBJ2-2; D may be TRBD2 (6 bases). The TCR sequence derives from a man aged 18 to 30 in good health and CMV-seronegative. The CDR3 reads CASVPGDHTGELFF. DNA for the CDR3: TGTGCCAGCGTTCCGGGAGATCACACCGGGGAGCTGTTTTTT.